These 26 T cell receptor beta chains share one sample of origin, sequenced in a study of T-cell reconstitution after alpha-beta-depleted transplantation in children. Researchers prepared the TCRbeta library using unique molecular identifiers, the study reports. TCRdb recomputed calls from the PCR reads with MiXCR, one row per CDR3 protein. The sample contains 600,000 to 800,000 distinct CDR3 sequences, about an eighth of which appear only once. Specimen: PBMCs, collected before TCRalphabeta/CD19-depleted stem cell transplant. The receptor source for this set is a girl aged 2 to 9 with congenital amegakaryocytic thrombocytopenia, due to receive a stem cell transplant.

At least ten counts were recorded for this clonotype. The chain links TRBV20-1 to TRBJ2-5; 13 nucleotides match TRBD2. After removal of 0 bases from V and 3 bases from J, the junction contained 1 base not matched to a gene. The CDR3 contains 15 residues. Germline-derived CDR1 and CDR2 are DFQATT and SNEGSKA (reference sequence). CDR3 DNA: TGCAGTGCTAGAGACGGACTAGCGGGAGAAGAGACCCAGTACTTC. Its translation is CSARDGLAGEETQYF.

CDR3 residues: CASSEGPVRANEKLFF. CDR3 DNA: TGTGCCAGCAGTGAAGGGCCAGTGAGAGCTAATGAAAAACTGTTTTTT. The genes are TRBV6-1 and TRBJ1-4; no clear D. The CDR3 extends over 16 amino acids. The V and J ends lost 1 base and 3 bases respectively, with 12 bases between them. Germline assignment: CDR1 MNHNS and CDR2 SASEGT.

This clonotype was counted many times. The V and J genes are TRBV5-8 and TRBJ2-7; D remains unclear. Trimming pared 0 bases from V and 1 base from J, leaving 11 bases between. This CDR3 comprises 15 residues. Germline assignment: CDR1 SGHTS and CDR2 YDEGEE. The CDR3 DNA reads as TGTGCCAGCAGCTTGGAGTCCCGAAGGTCCTACGAGCAGTACTTC. Translating it yields CASSLESRRSYEQYF.

This clonotype has only one observation. The rearrangement links TRBV20-1 to TRBJ2-3, with a tentative D call TRBD2 (5 bases). V was cut by 0 bases and J by 3 bases, with 19 bases left in between. The CDR3 runs 17 residues. CDR1 and CDR2 (germline): DFQATT, SNEGSKA (reference sequence). The CDR3 spells CSARDLSGPAVTDTQYF. CDR3 nucleotide sequence: TGCAGTGCTAGAGATCTGAGCGGCCCTGCGGTAACAGATACGCAGTATTTT.

The table lists this clonotype with many counts. The genes are TRBV20-1 and TRBJ2-3; D remains unclear. The germline V gene encodes CDR1 DFQATT and CDR2 SNEGSKA (reference sequence). The V and J ends lost 5 bases and 4 bases respectively, with 7 bases between them. The CDR3 runs 11 residues. The CDR3 region is CSAHHADTQYF. CDR3 sequence (DNA): TGCAGTGCTCACCATGCAGATACGCAGTATTTT.

This chain connects TRBV5-5 to TRBJ2-7; D uncertain. CDR3 length: 14 amino acids. Per germline, CDR1 SGHKS and CDR2 YYEKEE (reference sequence). Trimming cost V 5 bases and J 8 bases, with 20 bases left between them. The CDR3: CASRGRYGRIQQYF. In DNA form, the CDR3 reads TGTGCCAGCAGGGGTAGGTATGGCCGGATACAGCAGTACTTC.

CDR3 residues: CASSLARTADYEQYF. The CDR3 DNA sequence: TGCGCCAGCAGCTTGGCTCGGACAGCTGACTACGAGCAGTACTTC. The chain links TRBV5-1 to TRBJ2-7, with D perhaps matching TRBD1 (6 bases). CDR3 length: 15 amino acids. V was shortened by 0 bases and J by 3 bases, with 13 bases between the two germline ends. Germline V gene sequence: CDR1 SGHRS, CDR2 YFSETQ.

Only a few counts were recorded for this clonotype. The rearrangement uses TRBV29-1 and TRBJ2-3, with 14 bases lining up with TRBD2. J gave up 6 bases and V 6 bases, and 11 bases lay outside the gene matches. CDR1 is SQVTM and CDR2 is ANQGSEA in the germline V gene. The CDR3 loop spans 16 amino acids. CDR3 region: CSVARTSGRPPDTQYF. DNA of the CDR3: TGCAGCGTGGCCCGGACTAGCGGGAGGCCTCCCGATACGCAGTATTTT.

The chain uses TRBV9 and TRBJ2-2, with 11 positions matching TRBD1. The ends lost 3 bases at V and 4 bases at J; junction bases unmatched: 14. Germline CDR1 and CDR2: SGDLS and YYNGEE. The CDR3 is made up of 19 amino acids. The CDR3 loop is CASSALGTGGARGTGELFF. DNA of the CDR3: TGTGCCAGCAGCGCTCTAGGGACAGGGGGTGCTCGGGGCACCGGGGAGCTGTTTTTT.

Only a few counts were recorded for this clonotype. CDR3 nucleotide sequence: TGTGCCAGCAGTGAATATACTAGCGGGTCTCGAAATGAGCAGTTCTTC. The encoded protein is CASSEYTSGSRNEQFF. The chain employs TRBV25-1 and TRBJ2-1, with 9 bases fitting TRBD2. CDR1 is MGHDK and CDR2 is SYGVNS in the germline V gene. The length of the CDR3 is 16 residues. With 0 bases clipped from V and 7 bases from J, the junction kept 7 bases outside the gene matches.

The chain recombines TRBV27 with TRBJ2-7; 10 bases line up with TRBD2. Germline CDR1 is MNHEY and CDR2 is SMNVEV (reference sequence). The CDR3 length is 18 residues. After removal of 5 bases from V and 3 bases from J, the junction contained 16 bases not matched to a gene. The CDR3 sequence is CASSKPPIGLADSYEQYF. Here the CDR3 DNA reads TGTGCCAGCAGTAAGCCCCCCATAGGACTAGCGGATAGCTACGAGCAGTACTTC.

This clonotype was recorded at least ten times. This sequence joins TRBV5-8 and TRBJ2-5, with 7 nucleotides matching TRBD1. Trimming at V came to 4 bases and at J to 0 bases, leaving 6 bases not matched to a gene. The CDR3 is 15 residues long. Germline V gene data show CDR1 as SGHTS and CDR2 as YDEGEE. The CDR3 nucleotides are TGTGCCAGCAGCCCGACAGGGACCGACCAAGAGACCCAGTACTTC. This codes for CASSPTGTDQETQYF.

The sample holds a few counts of this clonotype. This chain connects TRBV6-5 to TRBJ2-7; D tentatively reads TRBD1 or TRBD2 (5 bases each). Germline V gene data show CDR1 as MNHEY and CDR2 as SVGAGI. V shed 0 bases and J shed 0 bases, with 18 bases lying between them. This CDR3 has 18 amino acids. This CDR3 reads CASSYSKVKWGISYEQYF. CDR3 DNA sequence: TGTGCCAGCAGTTACTCGAAGGTCAAATGGGGGATCTCCTACGAGCAGTACTTC.

This clonotype was seen repeatedly, ten times or more. This chain links TRBV20-1 with TRBJ2-5; no reliable D call. Per germline, CDR1 DFQATT and CDR2 SNEGSKA (reference sequence). Trimming removed 6 bases at V and 3 bases at J, with 14 bases between. This CDR3 has 13 amino acids. In DNA form, the CDR3 reads TGCAGTGCAGACACCGGGCTTAAAGAGACCCAGTACTTC. Encoded protein: CSADTGLKETQYF.

This clonotype has a count of ten or more. This chain uses TRBV28 with TRBJ2-2; D may be TRBD2 (6 bases). This CDR3 region has 15 residues. With 11 bases removed from V and 6 bases from J, the gap between germline ends came to 22 bases. Germline CDR1 is MDHEN and CDR2 is SYDVKM. CDR3 protein: CAGLRPGTPSGELFF. In nucleotides, the CDR3 is TGTGCCGGCCTACGTCCCGGGACTCCCTCCGGGGAGCTGTTTTTT.

The chain links TRBV10-3 to TRBJ2-2; D may be TRBD1 (5 bases). The CDR3 runs to 15 residues. Germline V gene sequence: CDR1 ENHRY, CDR2 SYGVKD. V was cut by 2 bases and J by 1 base, with 8 bases left in between. The DNA of the CDR3 is TGTGCCATCAGTGAGCCGACAGAGAACACCGGGGAGCTGTTTTTT. It specifies CAISEPTENTGELFF.

This clonotype was observed many times. The chain links TRBV12-3 or TRBV12-4 to TRBJ2-2; D unclear. The ends were cut back, 7 bases at V and 5 bases at J, with 8 bases in the middle. The CDR3 extends over 12 amino acids. CDR3 amino acids: CASTWSTGELFF. DNA of the CDR3: TGTGCCAGCACTTGGAGTACCGGGGAGCTGTTTTTT.

This clonotype was counted many times. The chain recombines TRBV12-3 or TRBV12-4 with TRBJ1-2; no definite D call. Trimming took off 1 base at V and 5 bases at J, with 14 bases between the two ends. This CDR3 spans 15 amino acids. CDR3 bases: TGTGCCAGCAGTTTAGTGGGTTCGGGGATATATGGCTACACCTTC. It translates to CASSLVGSGIYGYTF.

This chain connects TRBV20-1 to TRBJ2-1, with D maybe TRBD1 (5 bases). CDR3 size: 14 residues. Germline CDR1 reads DFQATT; CDR2 reads SNEGSKA (reference sequence). V was clipped by 5 bases and J by 4 bases, with 15 bases between them. The CDR3 reads CSAWGLGLYNEQFF. CDR3 DNA: TGCAGTGCTTGGGGCCTCGGATTATACAATGAGCAGTTCTTC.

This clonotype was observed a few times. CDR3 sequence: CASSEGQTQETQYF. Written as DNA, the CDR3 is TGTGCCAGCAGCGAGGGACAGACCCAAGAGACCCAGTACTTC. The rearrangement joins TRBV5-4 to TRBJ2-5; TRBD1 aligns across 7 bases. The V gene end was trimmed by 4 bases and the J gene end by 1 base; junction bases not matched to a gene: 4. The CDR3 spans 14 residues. The germline V gene has CDR1 SGHNT and CDR2 YYREEE (reference sequence).

This clonotype was detected only a few times. This chain uses TRBV6-2 or TRBV6-3 with TRBJ1-5; D call uncertain. Trimming cost V 3 bases and J 4 bases, with 16 bases left between them. There are 16 residues in the CDR3. Germline CDR1 is MNHEY and CDR2 is SVGEGT. This chain's CDR3 is CASSYPRAFYNQPQHF. DNA for the CDR3: TGTGCCAGCAGTTATCCGAGGGCCTTCTATAATCAGCCCCAGCATTTT.

The sample holds many counts of this clonotype. The chain combines TRBV4-2 with TRBJ2-1, with TRBD1 as a possible D gene (5 bases). The V end lost 1 base, the J end lost 5 bases, and 6 bases lay between the germline ends. CDR3 length equals 13 residues. Germline V gene lookup returns CDR1 LGHNA and CDR2 YNFKEQ. The CDR3 reads CASSQVQDNEQFF. The CDR3 DNA is TGTGCCAGCAGCCAAGTACAGGACAATGAGCAGTTCTTC.

The genes are TRBV5-5 and TRBJ2-1; 13 bases map to TRBD2. The CDR3 sequence is 15 residues long. The trim removed 3 bases at V and 10 bases at J, leaving 7 bases unmatched. The germline V gene has CDR1 SGHKS and CDR2 YYEKEE (reference sequence). CDR3 sequence (DNA): TGTGCCAGCAGCTATACTAGCGGGAGGGGGAGCGAGCAGTTCTTC. Its protein product is CASSYTSGRGSEQFF.

This clonotype was observed at least ten times. V is TRBV5-1 and J is TRBJ1-5; D remains ambiguous. Trimming removed 2 bases at V and 7 bases at J, with 13 bases between. The CDR3 sequence is 14 residues long. From germline, CDR1 is SGHRS and CDR2 YFSETQ. CDR3 in DNA: TGCGCCAGCAGCTTTGACCTAGGTGGCCAGCCCCAGCATTTT. Its protein product is CASSFDLGGQPQHF.

V is TRBV20-1 and J is TRBJ2-7; a possible D gene is TRBD2 (6 bases). CDR1 and CDR2 (germline): DFQATT, SNEGSKA (reference sequence). The CDR3 contains 15 residues. Trimming took 5 bases from V and 4 from J, leaving 21 bases between them. CDR3 amino acids: CSADGGQRGLYEQYF. CDR3 bases: TGCAGTGCTGACGGGGGTCAGCGTGGACTATACGAGCAGTACTTC.

This clonotype was counted only a few times. This chain uses TRBV20-1 with TRBJ2-7; TRBD2 might be the D (6 bases). Trimming pared 4 bases from V and 3 bases from J, leaving 13 bases between. The CDR3 has 13 amino acids. Germline values: CDR1 DFQATT, CDR2 SNEGSKA (reference sequence). CDR3 sequence reads: CSANAGTGYEQYF. The CDR3 bases are TGCAGTGCTAATGCGGGAACCGGCTACGAGCAGTACTTC.